This entry features one TCR beta chain sequence. Its antigen is still unknown. No much larger clone exists at a distance of one base, and base qualities are not known. Per the germline V gene, SNHLY is the CDR1 and FYNNEI is the CDR2. Trimming costs V 0 bases and J 8 bases, and their ends lie 16 bases apart. The CDR3, from cysteine to phenylalanine, totals 15 residues. Solely the CDR3 DNA is kept, with 45 bases framed from the first base. The immunoSEQ Assay, a bias-controlled multiplex PCR, was used to amplify TCRbeta CDR3 regions from genomic DNA. The published analysis was carried out like this. Nucleated cell counts per sample were estimated from amplification of reference gene primers within the assay. To quantify the absolute abundance of each unique TCRbeta CDR3 rearrangement, sequence reads were collapsed and filtered. For each sample, productive Simpson clonality was calculated by taking the square root of Simpson's diversity index across productive rearrangements. TCRdb holds this immuneACCESS table with in-frame rearrangements only. Some clones are missing; in checked studies, unresolved V genes explain under half, and the rest has no known cause. V and J calls and clone size are copied from that table; D and trimming were computed from the DNA. The sample contains around 100,000 clones, approximately 87% of them found a single time. In total, the top ten clones hold roughly 15% of the sample.

These data are taken from a study of blood T cell repertoires in COVID-19 (dated by TCRdb to the early 2020s). In terms of the full investigation: Collaborator samples came from the United States, Italy and Spain and covered acute and convalescent phases of COVID-19. Samples came from the ongoing ImmuneRACE study (first 160 participants) plus 1,254 subjects from 6 global collaborators. The material from the prospective study consisted of cDNA or gDNA derived from T cells, B-cell-depleted T cells, or PBMCs. The repertoires were made available in a free public database intended to serve as a resource for research on the immune response to SARS-CoV-2. HLA class I and class II types, where available, came from metadata supplied by the sample provider rather than from assay-based typing. Deeply sampled blood TCRbeta repertoires from subjects exposed to, actively infected with, or recovered from COVID-19 were included in the dataset. Nearly every sample came with metadata listing a de-identified subject ID, COVID-19 status, age in years and sex. Here is what the overall study found, with its caveats: The quantity of clinical and demographic metadata differed by source and by participant and was supplied without curation.

Each collaborating institution followed its own protocols to collect whole blood in K2EDTA tubes. For TCRbeta analysis, collaborators shipped samples in one of three forms: frozen whole blood, isolated PBMCs, or DNA extracted from either of those sample types. The clonotype comes from a human donor in a cohort sampled during active COVID-19. The chain links TRBV2 with TRBJ1-2, and TRBD1 may be the D gene, going by 5 matching bases. The specimen sequenced was peripheral blood. The CDR3 protein: CASSEAPGEVSGYTF. The DNA reads as follows: TGTGCCAGCAGTGAAGCACCGGGGGAGGTTAGCGGCTACACCTTC.